Shown below are 14 T cell receptor beta chains from a single sample sequenced in a study of blood T cell repertoires in COVID-19 (dated by TCRdb to 2020 to 2021). The receptor library was made with the immunoSEQ multiplex PCR assay. What TCRdb holds here is the immuneACCESS table cut down to in-frame rearrangements. Part of the clones is not present; checked against another copy, under half of the missing clones reflect an unresolved V gene, and the others are unexplained. For this sample the table gives some 340,000 clones, of which 85% to 95% were detected only once. The ten largest account for around 3.9% of the sample. Sequenced sample: PBMCs or T cells enriched from blood (not recorded which). These receptors came from a woman aged 25 to 39 who had been exposed to COVID-19.

This clone was recorded once. The chain carries TRBV7-2 and TRBJ2-7; 15 bases match TRBD2. V gave up 5 bases and J gave up 6 bases; unmatched junction bases: 8. CDR3 length equals 16 residues. Germline V gene sequence: CDR1 SGHTA, CDR2 FQGNSA. The CDR3, as DNA: TGTGCCAGCAGCCCTCCCGGACTAGCGGGGGGGCGCGAGCAGTACTTC. Encoded protein: CASSPPGLAGGREQYF.

The chain uses TRBV27 and TRBJ1-6; D may be TRBD1 (5 bases). CDR3 length: 16 amino acids. Germline CDR1 is MNHEY and CDR2 is SMNVEV (reference sequence). The V and J ends lost 2 bases and 1 base respectively, with 9 bases between them. The CDR3: CASSLGRGSYNSPLHF. CDR3 DNA sequence: TGTGCCAGCAGTTTAGGGAGGGGTTCCTATAATTCACCCCTCCACTTT.

The V and J genes are TRBV4-1 and TRBJ1-2, with 11 bases that match TRBD1. J was trimmed by 2 bases and V by 5 bases; bases with no gene match: 7. The V gene's germline CDR1 is MGHRA and CDR2 YSYEKL. CDR3 length: 16 amino acids. For the CDR3, the DNA is TGCGCCAGCAGCGAAAGGGGACAGGGGGGAAACTATGGCTACACCTTC. Its translation is CASSERGQGGNYGYTF.

J is TRBJ1-3 and V is TRBV2; D gene uncertain. The CDR3 is 14 residues long. The V end was cut by 8 bases, the J end by 0 bases, with 11 bases between. Germline CDR1 and CDR2: SNHLY and FYNNEI. Here the CDR3 DNA reads TGTGCCAGCGGAGGAAGCAGCTCTGGAAACACCATATATTTT. As protein: CASGGSSSGNTIYF. Filled out from reference TRBV2 and TRBJ1-3, the complete variable domain reads EPEVTQTPSHQVTQMGQEVILRCVPISNHLYFYWYRQILGQKVEFLVSFYNNEISEKSEIFDDQFSVERPDGSNFTLKIRSTKLEDSAMYFCASGGSSSGNTIYFGEGSWLTVV.

The chain combines TRBV5-1 with TRBJ1-1, with 8 bases identical to TRBD1. This CDR3 contains 15 residues. V trimming: 4 bases; J trimming: 3 bases; junction bases outside the gene matches: 8. In germline, CDR1 is SGHRS, CDR2 YFSETQ. The CDR3 DNA reads TGCGCCAGCAGCGCCCCGAGACAGGGGTACACTGAAGCTTTCTTT. This gives the protein CASSAPRQGYTEAFF.

The chain joins TRBV4-3 to TRBJ2-1; a weak D match, TRBD2 (6 bases). Trimming shortened V by 3 bases and J by 4 bases, and 13 bases separated the two germline ends. The CDR3 has 15 amino acids. Germline V CDR1 and CDR2: LGHNA, YSLEER. The DNA of the CDR3 is TGCGCCAGCAGCCACGATAGCGGAGTTTACAATGAGCAGTTCTTC. This translates into CASSHDSGVYNEQFF.

V is TRBV7-2 and J is TRBJ2-7; 11 bases agree with TRBD2. J gave up 4 bases and V 6 bases, and 8 bases lay outside the gene matches. Germline V gene data show CDR1 as SGHTA and CDR2 as FQGNSA. This CDR3 spans 15 amino acids. CDR3 coding DNA: TGTGCCAGCAGGAACTCTAGCGGGGGGAGGTACGAGCAGTACTTC. Its translation: CASRNSSGGRYEQYF.

The rearrangement uses TRBV10-3 and TRBJ1-1, with D perhaps TRBD1 (5 bases). CDR3 size: 13 residues. Germline V lookup: CDR1 ENHRY, CDR2 SYGVKD. Trimming stripped 8 bases from V and 3 bases from J, with 13 bases between. The CDR3 sequence is CAIGVRVDTEAFF. The DNA for the CDR3 is TGTGCCATCGGCGTCAGGGTAGACACTGAAGCTTTCTTT.

The rearrangement uses TRBV2 and TRBJ2-7, with D uncertain. Trimming pared 4 bases from V and 1 base from J, leaving 14 bases between. The V gene's germline CDR1 is SNHLY and CDR2 FYNNEI. The CDR3 consists of 15 residues. The CDR3: CASSALDTRSYEQYF. The CDR3 bases are TGTGCCAGCAGTGCCTTAGACACCCGGTCCTACGAGCAGTACTTC.

The chain couples TRBV5-5 to TRBJ2-2; D possibly corresponds to TRBD2 (6 bases). CDR1 is SGHKS and CDR2 is YYEKEE in the germline V gene (reference sequence). The CDR3 runs to 15 residues. V lost 0 bases, J lost 2 bases, and 8 bases lay in between. CDR3 sequence (DNA): TGTGCCAGCAGCTTGGGAGGGACTAACACCGGGGAGCTGTTTTTT. This gives the protein CASSLGGTNTGELFF.

The chain recombines TRBV9 with TRBJ1-3; TRBD1 aligns across 7 bases. Germline V gene lookup returns CDR1 SGDLS and CDR2 YYNGEE. Trimming removed 4 bases from V and 4 bases from J; junction bases left unmatched: 8. This CDR3 is built from 15 residues. CDR3 DNA: TGTGCCAGCAGCTTAACCACAGGGGTAGGAAACACCATATATTTT. Amino acids: CASSLTTGVGNTIYF.

The chain recombines TRBV6-1 with TRBJ1-3; TRBD1 aligns across 9 bases. The germline gives CDR1 MNHNS, CDR2 SASEGT. Trimming at V came to 0 bases and at J to 5 bases, leaving 5 bases not matched to a gene. The CDR3 has 16 amino acids. This chain's CDR3 is CASSEARQGGRNTIYF. The CDR3 DNA follows: TGTGCCAGCAGTGAAGCGCGACAGGGGGGTAGAAACACCATATATTTT.

V gene TRBV10-3 combines with J gene TRBJ2-1; D may be TRBD2 (5 bases). CDR1 ENHRY and CDR2 SYGVKD come from the germline V gene. The CDR3 length is 12 residues. V was trimmed by 3 bases and J by 14 bases, leaving 14 bases between them. The CDR3 region is CAISEEGREKFF. The DNA of the CDR3 is TGTGCCATCAGTGAAGAAGGTAGGGAGAAGTTCTTC.

J is TRBJ1-2 and V is TRBV11-1; 10 bases agree with TRBD1. V lost 5 bases, J lost 4 bases, and 10 bases stayed unmatched. The CDR3 is made up of 16 amino acids. Germline V gives CDR1 SGHAT, CDR2 FQDESV (reference sequence). The CDR3 loop is CASSTDRGLGGYGYTF. DNA of the CDR3: TGTGCCAGCAGCACAGACAGGGGGCTTGGAGGCTATGGCTACACCTTC.